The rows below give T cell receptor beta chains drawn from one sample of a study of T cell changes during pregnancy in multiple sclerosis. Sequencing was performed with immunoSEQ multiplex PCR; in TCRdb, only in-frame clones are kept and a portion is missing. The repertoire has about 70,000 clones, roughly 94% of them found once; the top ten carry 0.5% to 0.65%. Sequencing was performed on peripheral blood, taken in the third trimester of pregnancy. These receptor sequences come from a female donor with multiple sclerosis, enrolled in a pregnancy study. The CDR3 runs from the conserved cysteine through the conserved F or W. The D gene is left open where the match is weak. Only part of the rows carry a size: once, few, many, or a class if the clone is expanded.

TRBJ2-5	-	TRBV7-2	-	CASSLGGSETQYF	TGTGCCAGCAGCTTAGGGGGCTCTGAGACCCAGTACTTC
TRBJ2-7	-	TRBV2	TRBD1	CASSHNRDRETYEQYF	TGTGCCAGCAGCCATAACCGGGACAGGGAAACCTACGAGCAGTACTTC
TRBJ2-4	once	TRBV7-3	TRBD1	CASSSQGAGGIQYF	TGTGCCAGCAGCTCGCAGGGGGCCGGGGGCATTCAGTACTTC
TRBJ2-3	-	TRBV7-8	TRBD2	CASSFLAGSTDTQYF	TGTGCCAGCAGCTTCCTAGCGGGGAGCACAGATACGCAGTATTTT
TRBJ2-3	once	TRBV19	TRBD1	CASRSWTGLTDTQYF	TGTGCCAGTAGGTCATGGACAGGGTTGACAGATACGCAGTATTTT
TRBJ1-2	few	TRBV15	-	CATSRAGFNYGYTF	TGTGCCACCAGCAGAGCAGGATTTAACTATGGCTACACCTTC
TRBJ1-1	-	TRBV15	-	CATSRVSGIGMGFTEAFF	TGTGCCACCAGCAGAGTGAGCGGGATAGGGATGGGGTTCACTGAAGCTTTCTTT
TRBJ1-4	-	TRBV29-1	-	CSVFTGTLGGTNEKLFF	TGCAGCGTCTTCACCGGGACCCTAGGGGGAACTAATGAAAAACTGTTTTTT
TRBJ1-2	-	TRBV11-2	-	CASRKKGLLNDYGYTF	TGTGCCAGCAGGAAAAAGGGGTTACTGAACGACTATGGCTACACCTTC
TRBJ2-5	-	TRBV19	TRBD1	CASRGGTGGRETQYF	TGTGCCAGTAGAGGGGGGACAGGGGGCCGGGAGACCCAGTACTTC
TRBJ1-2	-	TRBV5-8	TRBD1	CASSQRTGTAPVYGYTF	TGTGCCAGCAGCCAGAGGACAGGTACGGCACCCGTCTATGGCTACACCTTC
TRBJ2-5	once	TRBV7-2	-	CASSRRLRVSQETQYF	TGTGCCAGCAGCCGTAGACTAAGAGTATCTCAAGAGACCCAGTACTTC
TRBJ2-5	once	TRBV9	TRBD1	CASSPGDRPRTQETQYF	TGTGCCAGCAGCCCCGGGGACAGGCCCCGAACACAAGAGACCCAGTACTTC
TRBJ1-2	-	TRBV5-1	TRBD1	CASSFGTGINYGYTF	TGCGCCAGCAGCTTCGGGACAGGTATTAACTATGGCTACACCTTC
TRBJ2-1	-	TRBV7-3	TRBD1	CASSQGQAVGNEQFF	TGTGCCAGCAGCCAGGGACAGGCGGTGGGCAATGAGCAGTTCTTC
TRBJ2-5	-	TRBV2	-	CASIGGVMETQYF	TGTGCCAGCATCGGCGGGGTTATGGAGACCCAGTACTTC
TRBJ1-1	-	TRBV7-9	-	CASSRWTTEAFF	TGTGCCAGCAGCCGCTGGACAACTGAAGCTTTCTTT
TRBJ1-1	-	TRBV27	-	CASSLFYRANTEAFF	TGTGCCAGCAGTTTATTTTACCGAGCGAACACTGAAGCTTTCTTT
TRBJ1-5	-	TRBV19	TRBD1	CASTDGTGVGDQPQHF	TGTGCCAGTACCGATGGGACAGGGGTTGGCGATCAGCCCCAGCATTTT
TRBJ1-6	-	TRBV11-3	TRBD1	CASSSRGPNSPLHF	TGTGCCAGCAGCTCCAGGGGGCCTAATTCACCCCTCCACTTT
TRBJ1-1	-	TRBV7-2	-	CASSFKGDTEAFF	TGTGCCAGCAGCTTCAAAGGGGACACTGAAGCTTTCTTT
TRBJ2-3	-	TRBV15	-	CATSSGAWGGTTDTQYF	TGTGCCACCAGCAGCGGCGCGTGGGGGGGGACAACAGATACGCAGTATTTT
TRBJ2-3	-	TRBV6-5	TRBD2	CASSSGTSPTDTQYF	TGTGCCAGCAGTTCTGGGACTAGCCCCACAGATACGCAGTATTTT
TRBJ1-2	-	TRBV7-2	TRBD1	CASSPDRFIGYTF	TGTGCCAGCAGCCCGGACAGGTTCATAGGCTACACCTTC
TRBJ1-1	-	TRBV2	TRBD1	CASSAGTGNTEAFF	TGTGCCAGCAGTGCTGGGACAGGGAACACTGAAGCTTTCTTT
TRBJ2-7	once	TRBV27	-	CASSLSFGGPYEQYF	TGTGCCAGCAGTTTGTCATTCGGAGGACCGTACGAGCAGTACTTC
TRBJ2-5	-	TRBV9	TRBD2	CASSVEGGRRETQYF	TGTGCCAGCAGCGTAGAGGGAGGGCGGAGAGAGACCCAGTACTTC
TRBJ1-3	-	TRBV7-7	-	CASSPLAGNTIYF	TGTGCCAGCAGCCCCCTCGCTGGAAACACCATATATTTT
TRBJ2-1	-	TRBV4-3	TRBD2	CASRLTPGLAGYNEQFF	TGCGCCAGCAGGCTAACCCCGGGACTAGCGGGGTACAATGAGCAGTTCTTC
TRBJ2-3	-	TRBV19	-	CASSGWGPTDTQYF	TGTGCCAGTAGTGGGTGGGGGCCCACAGATACGCAGTATTTT
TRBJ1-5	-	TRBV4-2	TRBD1	CASSQTLEPRGYQPQHF	TGTGCCAGCAGCCAAACACTAGAGCCCAGGGGGTATCAGCCCCAGCATTTT
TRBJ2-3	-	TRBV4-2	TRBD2	CASSQELAGGSTDTQYF	TGTGCCAGCAGCCAAGAACTAGCGGGGGGAAGCACAGATACGCAGTATTTT
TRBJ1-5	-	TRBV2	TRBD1	CASSGTGGYQPQHF	TGTGCCAGCAGTGGGACAGGCGGGTATCAGCCCCAGCATTTT
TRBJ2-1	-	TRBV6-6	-	CASSYAGNNEQFF	TGTGCCAGCAGTTACGCAGGGAACAATGAGCAGTTCTTC
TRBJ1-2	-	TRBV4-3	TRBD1	CASSQLSSGGLGGYTF	TGCGCCAGCAGCCAACTTTCATCAGGGGGCTTGGGGGGCTACACCTTC